The sequence of this T cell receptor (beta chain) was determined in a study of response to subunit inactivated influenza vaccine. TCRdb passed the RT-PCR reads through MiXCR, listing each CDR3 protein once. The data contain 490,000 or so distinct CDR3 sequences, 7.5% to 8.5% of them singletons. CDR1 is DFQATT, CDR2 SNEGSKA, per germline (reference sequence). The CDR3 consists of 12 residues. The sequence was collected from a man aged 50 to 69 who received an inactivated influenza vaccine. The sample in question was PBMCs from blood, obtained about 23 months after vaccination. The genes are TRBV20-1 and TRBJ1-2; the D gene is possibly TRBD1 (5 bases). The CDR3 region is CRGPGDNYGYTF. The CDR3 bases are TGCAGGGGGCCCGGAGATAACTATGGCTACACCTTC.